The 8 T cell receptor beta chains below all came from one sample that was sequenced in a study of graft-versus-host responses after intestinal transplantation. Produced via immunoSEQ multiplex PCR; TCRdb's table is partial and in-frame only. Among roughly 46,000 clones, 80% to 95% were seen once, and the ten largest hold 5.9%. Sequences were derived from PBMCs, sampled around 790 days after a first intestinal transplant, on the day of a second. Receptors originate from a human patient who received an intestinal transplant, so some T cells may come from the graft donor.

The CDR3 DNA is TGTGCCAGCAGCGGGACGAAGGTGGAGGGCTACACCTTC. Amino acid sequence: CASSGTKVEGYTF. This chain connects TRBV16 to TRBJ1-2; the D gene is possibly TRBD1 (5 bases). Germline V CDR1 and CDR2: KGHSY, FQNENV. V was clipped by 5 bases and J by 8 bases, with 15 bases between them. The CDR3 runs 13 residues.

Turning to this clone: At the DNA level, this CDR3 is encoded by other sequences in the same sample as well. V usage is TRBV25-1 and J usage is TRBJ2-5, with 8 positions matching TRBD1. The tail of the sequence fits TRBJ2-7 better, so the J call may be wrong. Per germline, CDR1 MGHDK and CDR2 SYGVNS. This CDR3 spans 14 amino acids. The CDR3 region is CASSAGTGGYEQYF. In nucleotides, the CDR3 is TGTGCCAGCAGTGCTGGAACAGGGGGCTACGAGCAGTACTTC.

The V gene is TRBV4-2, the J gene TRBJ2-1; D might be TRBD2 (6 bases). Germline CDR1 reads LGHNA; CDR2 reads YNFKEQ. Between the trimmed V and J ends, which lost 5 bases and 1 base, there was a span of 12 bases. This CDR3 comprises 15 residues. CDR3 loop: CASSTGSLSYNEQFF. The CDR3 bases are TGTGCCAGCAGCACCGGGAGTCTTTCCTACAATGAGCAGTTCTTC.

As for this clone: Mismatch with germline at one junction end may stem from a read error. V gene TRBV27 combines with J gene TRBJ2-7; D is perhaps TRBD2 (5 bases). The length of the CDR3 is 12 residues. Germline CDR1 reads MNHEY; CDR2 reads SMNVEV (reference sequence). The CDR3 sequence: CASSPTPDYRHF. For the CDR3, the DNA is TGTGCCAGCAGTCCAACCCCCGACTACCGTCACTTC.

The J gene is TRBJ1-5, the V gene TRBV7-3; weak D call: TRBD1 (5 bases). Trimming removed 5 bases at V and 5 bases at J, with 25 bases between. The CDR3 is 18 residues long. Germline V lookup: CDR1 SGHTA, CDR2 FQGTGA. Here the CDR3 reads CASSPPRRAGRSDQPQHF. The CDR3 DNA follows: TGTGCCAGCAGCCCCCCCCGCCGGGCAGGGAGATCGGATCAGCCCCAGCATTTT.

The chain carries TRBV13 and TRBJ2-7, with 10 bases matching TRBD1. J lost 5 bases, V lost 4 bases, and 5 bases had no gene match. The germline V gene has CDR1 PRHDT and CDR2 FYEKMQ (reference sequence). The CDR3 is 14 amino acids. For the CDR3, the DNA is TGTGCCAGCAGCTCCCGGGACAGGGGAAACGAGCAGTACTTC. Its translation: CASSSRDRGNEQYF.

The rearrangement joins TRBV13 to TRBJ2-1; 9 bases are a match to TRBD2. The CDR3 extends over 14 amino acids. Germline V lookup: CDR1 PRHDT, CDR2 FYEKMQ (reference sequence). Unmatched junction bases numbered 2, after V lost 4 bases and J lost 4 bases. This chain's CDR3 is CASSSGLAYNEQFF. CDR3 nucleotide sequence: TGTGCCAGCAGCTCGGGACTAGCATACAATGAGCAGTTCTTC.

This chain joins TRBV7-9 and TRBJ1-1; no definite D call. V dropped 1 base and J dropped 4 bases, with 7 bases sitting between them. Germline V lookup: CDR1 SEHNR, CDR2 FQNEAQ (reference sequence). This CDR3 contains 13 residues. Written as DNA, the CDR3 is TGTGCCAGCAGCTTAGAAGAGGGCACTGAAGCTTTCTTT. It codes for CASSLEEGTEAFF.